A selection of T cell receptor beta chains follows, all from one sample in a study of OX40 agonist ivuxolimab in advanced cancers. Clones were sequenced by immunoSEQ multiplex PCR, and TCRdb holds only the in-frame ones, with some missing. The repertoire holds 92,000 or so clones, approximately 90% seen once, with 6.5% to 9% in the top ten. Specimen: CD4+ or CD8+ T cells sorted from blood, collected in a trial of the OX40 agonist ivuxolimab. The receptors originated from an adult with an advanced solid tumor such as melanoma, head and neck, liver or kidney cancer. CDR3s include the opening cysteine and the closing phenylalanine or tryptophan. A D gene is named only where the DNA matches it firmly. The size field is filled for only some rows; it gives once, few, many or a size class.

v_gene: TRBV7-8; abundance: NA; j_gene: TRBJ2-7; d_gene: NA; CDR3aa: CASSFLTYEQYF; CDR3nt: TGTGCCAGCAGCTTTTTAACGTACGAGCAGTACTTC
v_gene: TRBV28; abundance: NA; j_gene: TRBJ2-7; d_gene: TRBD2; CDR3aa: CASNPAGAGSYEQYF; CDR3nt: TGTGCCAGCAACCCCGCGGGAGCGGGCTCCTACGAGCAGTACTTC
v_gene: TRBV6-1; abundance: once; j_gene: TRBJ2-5; d_gene: NA; CDR3aa: CASSEGETQYF; CDR3nt: TGTGCCAGCAGTGAGGGGGAGACCCAGTACTTC
v_gene: TRBV19; abundance: NA; j_gene: TRBJ2-7; d_gene: NA; CDR3aa: CASSIRVRSYEQYF; CDR3nt: TGTGCCAGTAGTATACGCGTCAGGTCCTACGAGCAGTACTTC
v_gene: TRBV27; abundance: NA; j_gene: TRBJ2-7; d_gene: NA; CDR3aa: CASEDRLHEQYF; CDR3nt: TGTGCCAGCGAAGACAGGCTGCACGAGCAGTACTTC
v_gene: TRBV10-3; abundance: NA; j_gene: TRBJ2-5; d_gene: NA; CDR3aa: CAISESKGSGETQYF; CDR3nt: TGTGCCATCAGTGAGTCGAAAGGTTCGGGGGAGACCCAGTACTTC
v_gene: TRBV11-2; abundance: NA; j_gene: TRBJ2-1; d_gene: TRBD2; CDR3aa: CASRTLADSYNEQFF; CDR3nt: TGTGCCAGCAGAACACTAGCGGACTCCTACAATGAGCAGTTCTTC
v_gene: TRBV4-1; abundance: once; j_gene: TRBJ2-7; d_gene: NA; CDR3aa: CASSLNLAYEQYF; CDR3nt: TGCGCCAGCAGCCTCAACTTAGCCTACGAGCAGTACTTC
v_gene: TRBV7-9; abundance: NA; j_gene: TRBJ2-3; d_gene: NA; CDR3aa: CASSATTGTDTQYF; CDR3nt: TGTGCCAGCAGCGCGACGACAGGCACAGATACGCAGTATTTT
v_gene: TRBV9; abundance: few; j_gene: TRBJ2-1; d_gene: TRBD2; CDR3aa: CASSAKTSRSYNEQFF; CDR3nt: TGTGCCAGCAGCGCTAAGACTAGCAGGTCCTACAATGAGCAGTTCTTC
v_gene: TRBV30; abundance: NA; j_gene: TRBJ2-1; d_gene: TRBD2; CDR3aa: CAWTLGLAGGGDEQFF; CDR3nt: TGTGCCTGGACCCTAGGCCTAGCGGGAGGTGGAGATGAGCAGTTCTTC
v_gene: TRBV10-3; abundance: NA; j_gene: TRBJ2-3; d_gene: NA; CDR3aa: CAIDSGTSQGTQYF; CDR3nt: TGTGCCATCGATAGCGGGACCTCACAGGGGACGCAGTATTTT
v_gene: TRBV13; abundance: NA; j_gene: TRBJ1-2; d_gene: NA; CDR3aa: CASSLTGKNNYGYTF; CDR3nt: TGTGCCAGCAGCTTAACTGGGAAGAATAACTATGGCTACACCTTC
v_gene: TRBV19; abundance: NA; j_gene: TRBJ1-1; d_gene: NA; CDR3aa: CASSPNTEAFF; CDR3nt: TGTGCCAGTAGTCCGAACACTGAAGCTTTCTTT
v_gene: TRBV19; abundance: NA; j_gene: TRBJ2-3; d_gene: NA; CDR3aa: CASSDPDFGGRDTQYF; CDR3nt: TGTGCCAGTAGCGATCCGGATTTTGGGGGAAGAGATACGCAGTATTTT
v_gene: TRBV29-1; abundance: NA; j_gene: TRBJ2-7; d_gene: NA; CDR3aa: CSVEGGPAYEQYF; CDR3nt: TGCAGCGTTGAAGGGGGGCCGGCCTACGAGCAGTACTTC
v_gene: TRBV19; abundance: NA; j_gene: TRBJ2-5; d_gene: TRBD2; CDR3aa: CASTRGGSKETQYF; CDR3nt: TGTGCCAGTACCCGGGGGGGAAGCAAAGAGACCCAGTACTTC
v_gene: TRBV7-9; abundance: NA; j_gene: TRBJ2-7; d_gene: TRBD1; CDR3aa: CASSRTGDSYEQYF; CDR3nt: TGTGCCAGCAGCCGGACAGGCGACTCCTACGAGCAGTACTTC
v_gene: TRBV12-2; abundance: NA; j_gene: TRBJ1-3; d_gene: NA; CDR3aa: CASRLADRDTRRGNTIYF; CDR3nt: TGTGCAAGTCGCTTAGCCGACAGAGACACCCGGCGGGGAAACACCATATATTTT
v_gene: TRBV4-1; abundance: NA; j_gene: TRBJ2-1; d_gene: TRBD1; CDR3aa: CASSQRTRTGPSRPEQFF; CDR3nt: TGCGCCAGCAGCCAACGCACTCGGACAGGGCCTAGCAGGCCAGAGCAGTTCTTC
v_gene: TRBV27; abundance: NA; j_gene: TRBJ1-1; d_gene: NA; CDR3aa: CASSPDGMNTEAFF; CDR3nt: TGTGCCAGCAGTCCCGACGGGATGAACACTGAAGCTTTCTTT
v_gene: TRBV9; abundance: NA; j_gene: TRBJ2-7; d_gene: NA; CDR3aa: CASSIGSGAPYEQYF; CDR3nt: TGTGCCAGCAGCATAGGGTCCGGGGCCCCCTACGAGCAGTACTTC
v_gene: TRBV27; abundance: NA; j_gene: TRBJ2-3; d_gene: TRBD1; CDR3aa: CASSPRQGSTDTQYF; CDR3nt: TGTGCCAGCAGTCCCCGACAGGGATCCACAGATACGCAGTATTTT
v_gene: TRBV30; abundance: NA; j_gene: TRBJ1-1; d_gene: NA; CDR3aa: CAWSEGTGAFF; CDR3nt: TGTGCCTGGAGTGAGGGCACCGGAGCTTTCTTT
v_gene: TRBV6-4; abundance: few; j_gene: TRBJ2-7; d_gene: NA; CDR3aa: CASKSAFEQYF; CDR3nt: TGTGCCAGCAAGTCCGCGTTCGAGCAGTACTTC